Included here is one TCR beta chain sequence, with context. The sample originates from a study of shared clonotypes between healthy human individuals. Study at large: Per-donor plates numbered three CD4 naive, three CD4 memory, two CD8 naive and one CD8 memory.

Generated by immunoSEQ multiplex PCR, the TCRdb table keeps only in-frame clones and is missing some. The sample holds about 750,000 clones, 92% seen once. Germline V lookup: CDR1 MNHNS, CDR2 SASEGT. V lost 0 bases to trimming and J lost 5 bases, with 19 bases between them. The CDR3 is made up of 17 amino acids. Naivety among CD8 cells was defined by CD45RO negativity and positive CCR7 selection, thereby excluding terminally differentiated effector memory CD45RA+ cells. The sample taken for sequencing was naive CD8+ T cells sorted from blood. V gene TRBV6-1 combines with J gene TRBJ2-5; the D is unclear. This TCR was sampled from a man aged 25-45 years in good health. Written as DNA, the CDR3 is TGTGCCAGCAGTGAAGCCAAGAACGGACGTTTAAGCGAGACCCAGTACTTC. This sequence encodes CASSEAKNGRLSETQYF.